This T cell receptor beta chain was profiled in a study of T cells in Graves' hyperthyroidism and ophthalmopathy. The source material, RNA transcripts, was used to amplify TCR beta CDR3 regions. Researchers ran a first-round RT-PCR on the TCR CDR3 using the HTBI primer set. In TCRdb, the multiplex PCR reads were re-called with MiXCR into one record per CDR3 protein. This sample has hundreds of thousands of distinct CDR3 sequences; roughly 13% occur once, and the top ten carry around 9.2%. This clonotype originated in a woman aged 18-35 years with Graves' hyperthyroidism. The specimen sequenced was blood.

The DNA of the CDR3 is TGTGCCAGCAGCACTAACAGGGAAACTGAAGCTTTCTTT. This gives the protein CASSTNRETEAFF. J is TRBJ1-1 and V is TRBV28, with D possibly being TRBD1 (6 bases). CDR3 length equals 13 residues. The germline V and J ends were trimmed by 6 bases and 5 bases, with 13 bases remaining between them. The germline V gene encodes CDR1 MDHEN and CDR2 SYDVKM. Supplemented by reference TRBV28 and TRBJ1-1, the full variable domain reads DVKVTQSSRYLVKRTGEKVFLECVQDMDHENMFWYRQDPGLGLRLIYFSYDVKMKEKGDIPEGYSVSREKKERFSLILESASTNQTSMYLCASSTNRETEAFFGQGTRLTVV.